The 13 T cell receptor beta chains in this list originate from one sample, sequenced in a study of blood T cell repertoires in COVID-19. The method was immunoSEQ multiplex PCR; TCRdb's version includes in-frame clones alone and lacks a portion of them. This table has approximately 270,000 clones, under 90% appearing once. Sequencing input: PBMCs or T cells enriched from blood (not recorded which). Receptors were obtained from an older woman who had recovered from COVID-19.

This sequence joins TRBV10-3 and TRBJ1-1, with a possible D match to TRBD1 (5 bases). The ends were cut back, 4 bases at V and 5 bases at J, with 11 bases in the middle. Germline values: CDR1 ENHRY, CDR2 SYGVKD. This CDR3 contains 13 residues. CDR3 DNA: TGTGCCATCAGTGGATCAGGGAGGACTGAAGCTTTCTTT. Protein sequence: CAISGSGRTEAFF.

The chain has TRBV11-1 and TRBJ2-4; a possible D gene is TRBD1 (5 bases). Trimming took 5 bases from V and 9 from J, leaving 20 bases between them. Germline V gives CDR1 SGHAT, CDR2 FQDESV (reference sequence). CDR3 length: 15 residues. The DNA for the CDR3 is TGTGCCAGCAGCCCGCCAGGACACGAGTGGGGCATTCAGTACTTC. Its protein product is CASSPPGHEWGIQYF.

This clone is a singleton in its sample. V and J are TRBV9 and TRBJ2-1; the match to TRBD2 covers 12 bases. CDR1 is SGDLS, CDR2 YYNGEE, per germline. The J segment lost 9 bases and the V segment lost 6 bases, leaving 7 bases of the junction unmatched. The CDR3 runs 14 residues. This CDR3 reads CASNLAGGVSEQFF. The CDR3 region has the DNA TGTGCCAGCAATCTAGCGGGAGGGGTCAGTGAGCAGTTCTTC.

The chain employs TRBV5-1 and TRBJ1-1, with 8 bases identical to TRBD1. V was clipped by 5 bases and J by 11 bases; unmatched bases: 8. This CDR3 spans 12 amino acids. Germline V CDR1 and CDR2: SGHRS, YFSETQ. CDR3 nucleotides: TGCGCCAGCAGGGACGGACAGGGTGAGGCTTTCTTT. Residues: CASRDGQGEAFF.

This chain joins TRBV5-5 and TRBJ2-5; 9 nucleotides match TRBD1. CDR1 and CDR2 from the germline V gene are SGHKS and YYEKEE (reference sequence). This CDR3 contains 14 residues. Trimming took 4 bases from V and 4 from J; bases not matched to a gene: 5. Here the CDR3 DNA reads TGTGCCAGCAGCCCACTGACAGGGGGAGAGACCCAGTACTTC. Its translation: CASSPLTGGETQYF.

The J gene is TRBJ2-7, the V gene TRBV29-1, with D possibly being TRBD2 (5 bases). In germline, CDR1 is SQVTM, CDR2 ANQGSEA. The CDR3 consists of 13 residues. Trimming pared 6 bases from V and 0 bases from J, leaving 12 bases between. CDR3 bases: TGCAGCGTCCAAAGCGGTAGCTCCTACGAGCAGTACTTC. It specifies CSVQSGSSYEQYF.

The chain joins TRBV28 to TRBJ1-2, with D possibly matching TRBD1 (6 bases). Trimming pared 6 bases from V and 5 bases from J, leaving 19 bases between. From germline, CDR1 is MDHEN and CDR2 SYDVKM. The CDR3 covers 15 residues. CDR3 in amino acids: CASSPGQSPGYGYTF. The CDR3, as DNA: TGTGCCAGCAGCCCCGGACAGTCCCCGGGGTATGGCTACACCTTC.

This clone was detected only a few times. The chain carries TRBV11-2 and TRBJ1-3; TRBD1 matches at 9 bases. Germline loops: CDR1 SGHAT, CDR2 FQNNGV. The CDR3 is 15 residues long. Losses at the gene ends were 5 bases for V and 4 bases for J; bases not matched to a gene: 6. The CDR3 loop reads CASSTTGGSGNTIYF. Here the CDR3 DNA reads TGTGCCAGCAGCACTACAGGGGGCTCGGGAAACACCATATATTTT. Looking up the rest from reference TRBV11-2 and TRBJ1-3 gives the full variable domain: EAGVAQSPRYKIIEKRQSVAFWCNPISGHATLYWYQQILGQGPKLLIQFQNNGVVDDSQLPKDRFSAERLKGVDSTLKIQPAKLEDSAVYLCASSTTGGSGNTIYFGEGSWLTVV.

This chain uses TRBV29-1 with TRBJ2-7; weak D call: TRBD2 (5 bases). Trimming took off 6 bases at V and 0 bases at J, with 15 bases between the two ends. The CDR3 length is 14 residues. The germline V gene encodes CDR1 SQVTM and CDR2 ANQGSEA. CDR3: CSVLAWGSSYEQYF. Written as DNA, the CDR3 is TGCAGCGTCTTAGCGTGGGGTAGCTCCTACGAGCAGTACTTC.

The rearrangement joins TRBV28 to TRBJ2-1; 8 nucleotides line up with TRBD2. The V gene end was trimmed by 6 bases and the J gene end by 4 bases; junction bases not matched to a gene: 8. The length of the CDR3 is 15 residues. Germline CDR1 and CDR2: MDHEN and SYDVKM. The CDR3 loop reads CASRSPTGGYNEQFF. The CDR3 DNA reads TGTGCCAGCAGATCCCCAACGGGAGGGTACAATGAGCAGTTCTTC.

V is TRBV6-5 and J is TRBJ2-7; no clear D gene. Germline V gives CDR1 MNHEY, CDR2 SVGAGI. V was clipped by 6 bases and J by 0 bases, with 12 bases between them. The CDR3 loop spans 14 amino acids. In DNA form, the CDR3 reads TGTGCCAGCAGAAGAGTAACCTTCTCCTACGAGCAGTACTTC. It is translated as CASRRVTFSYEQYF.

This chain uses TRBV12-3 or TRBV12-4 with TRBJ1-2; 8 positions agree with TRBD1. This CDR3 is built from 11 residues. Trimming removed 6 bases from V and 9 bases from J; junction bases left unmatched: 3. Here the CDR3 DNA reads TGTGCCAGCAGGCAGGGGGCGAGCTACACCTTC. Its protein product is CASRQGASYTF.

This chain links TRBV3-1 (or the pseudogene TRBV3-2) with TRBJ1-2; a weak D match, TRBD1 (6 bases). The V gene lost 0 bases and the J gene lost 7 bases, with 12 bases spanning the gap. CDR3 length equals 14 residues. Germline CDR1 and CDR2: LGHDT and YNNKEL (reference sequence). CDR3 region: CASSQDVTGGGYTF. The CDR3 region has the DNA TGTGCCAGCAGCCAAGATGTGACAGGAGGTGGCTACACCTTC.